This TCR beta chain appears in the sequencing data of a study of blood T cell repertoires in COVID-19. Study as a whole: PBMCs, B-cell-depleted T cells, or T cells provided the cDNA or gDNA that made up the material.

Repertoires were generated with immunoSEQ multiplex PCR, while TCRdb's copy carries only in-frame clones and drops some. The profile shows roughly 61,000 clones, approximately 91% of them singletons. Germline CDR1 and CDR2: SGHAT and FQNNGV. The CDR3 contains 12 residues. Trimming pared 0 bases from V and 8 bases from J, leaving 8 bases between. The sequenced sample was peripheral blood. The chain combines TRBV11-2 with TRBJ2-7; D is uncertain. The sequence came from a man in his 60s with acute or convalescent COVID-19. CDR3 nucleotide sequence: TGTGCCAGCAGCTTAGATGGCGGAAAGCAGTACTTC. Translating gives CASSLDGGKQYF.